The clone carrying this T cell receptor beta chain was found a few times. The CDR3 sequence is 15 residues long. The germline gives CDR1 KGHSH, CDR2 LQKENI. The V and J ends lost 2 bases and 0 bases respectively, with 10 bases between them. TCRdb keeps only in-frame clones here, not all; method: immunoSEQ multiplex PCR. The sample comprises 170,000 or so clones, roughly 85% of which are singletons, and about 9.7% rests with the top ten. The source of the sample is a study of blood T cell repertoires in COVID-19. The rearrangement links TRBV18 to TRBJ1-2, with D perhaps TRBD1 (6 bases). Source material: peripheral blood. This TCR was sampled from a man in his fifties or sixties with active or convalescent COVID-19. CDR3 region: CASSPDRTPNYGYTF. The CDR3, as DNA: TGTGCCAGCTCACCAGACAGGACTCCTAACTATGGCTACACCTTC.